Sequencing of this TCR beta chain was carried out in a study of CXCR3-negative and CXCR3-positive naive CD8 T cells. Study-level background: The total count of TRB reads reached about 135 million, and each library contributed about 1.5 +/- 0.3 million. Whole-study results and caveats: Compared with CXCR3-negative naive cells, CXCR3-positive naive cells showed more hydrophobic TRB CDR3s. Memory cells diverged, while naive CXCR3-positive and CXCR3-negative cells had similar TRBV-TRBJ usage. CXCR3 expression partially decreased after cryopreservation; most assays used fresh PBMCs.

Regarding this clonotype: Its antigen is unknown.

A CD45RO-CCR7+CD27+CD95- profile was what naive CD8+ T cells displayed. Germline CDR1 is MDHEN and CDR2 is SYDVKM. The CDR3 length is 16 residues. 5' RACE with UMI labels generated the TRB cDNA libraries. TCRdb re-called the 5' RACE reads; one entry per CDR3 protein, DNA not given. This sample carries tens of thousands of distinct CDR3 sequences, with 0.53% going to the ten biggest clones. The receptor comes from a human donor in good health. Some clones in this sample may be carry-over from other donors' samples. Material for sequencing was naive CXCR3+ CD8+ T cells from blood. Subset noted: CD45RO-CCR7+CD27+CD95- naive CD8+ T cells expressing CXCR3 (TNR3+). The J gene is TRBJ2-7, the V gene TRBV28; TCRdb gives TRBD1 as the D gene, but with no DNA this cannot be confirmed. The CDR3 here is CASSSPWGTGVSEQYF.